The next 9 T cell receptor beta chains were all read from a single sample in a study of diagnostic markers for celiac disease. TCRdb re-called the reads and gives one entry per CDR3 protein, without DNA. The sample yields about 7,500 distinct CDR3 sequences, of which the top ten take up under 6.5%. The specimen was either unsorted cells or a sorted T cell fraction (not recorded which). These receptors were taken from a human donor. This table probably holds off-target reads from a library built for another chain.

By frequency, this clonotype is medium-sized (0.01 to 0.1%). The chain joins TRBV5-1 to TRBJ2-5; without DNA, the TCRdb call of TRBD1 cannot be checked. Germline V gene sequence: CDR1 SGHRS, CDR2 YFSETQ. The CDR3 length is 14 residues. CDR3 sequence: CASSLALGGGTQYF.

This chain connects TRBV29-1 to TRBJ2-4. This CDR3 has 12 residues. Germline CDR1 reads SQVTM; CDR2 reads ANQGSEA. This chain's CDR3 is CSVEDGANIQYF.

This chain joins TRBV11-2 and TRBJ2-3; TCRdb returns TRBD2, unconfirmable since there is no DNA. Germline CDR1 is SGHAT and CDR2 is FQNNGV. This CDR3 comprises 15 residues. This CDR3 reads CASSLSGRFTDTQYF.

The genes are TRBV10-3 and TRBJ2-2; TCRdb returns TRBD2, unconfirmable since there is no DNA. Germline values: CDR1 ENHRY, CDR2 SYGVKD. The CDR3 has 16 residues. The CDR3 protein is CAISVGTSGSTGELFF.

V and J are TRBV7-2 and TRBJ2-2; TCRdb reports TRBD2, a call that lacks DNA to check it against. Germline V CDR1 and CDR2: SGHTA, FQGNSA. The CDR3 runs 16 residues. The CDR3 spells CASSLVAGGPYGELFF.

The J gene is TRBJ2-1, the V gene TRBV6-2 or TRBV6-3; without DNA, the TCRdb call of TRBD2 cannot be checked. CDR1 and CDR2 (germline): MNHEY, SVGEGT. This CDR3 is built from 15 residues. The CDR3 protein is CASSKTSEGYNEQFF.

This clonotype is labeled medium-sized based on frequency. The chain employs TRBV12-3 or TRBV12-4 and TRBJ1-1. The CDR3 spans 12 residues. Here the CDR3 reads CASSSFDTGAFF.

The gene calls are TRBV28 and TRBJ2-5; TCRdb gives TRBD1 as the D gene, but with no DNA this cannot be confirmed. CDR3 length: 18 residues. CDR1 and CDR2 (germline): MDHEN, SYDVKM. CDR3 sequence reads: CASSLPRGGTGVLETQYF.

V is TRBV28 and J is TRBJ1-2; the D gene TCRdb calls, TRBD1, cannot be checked with no DNA. The CDR3 sequence is 16 residues long. Germline V CDR1 and CDR2: MDHEN, SYDVKM. CDR3 loop: CASSRGQAGLGYGYTF.